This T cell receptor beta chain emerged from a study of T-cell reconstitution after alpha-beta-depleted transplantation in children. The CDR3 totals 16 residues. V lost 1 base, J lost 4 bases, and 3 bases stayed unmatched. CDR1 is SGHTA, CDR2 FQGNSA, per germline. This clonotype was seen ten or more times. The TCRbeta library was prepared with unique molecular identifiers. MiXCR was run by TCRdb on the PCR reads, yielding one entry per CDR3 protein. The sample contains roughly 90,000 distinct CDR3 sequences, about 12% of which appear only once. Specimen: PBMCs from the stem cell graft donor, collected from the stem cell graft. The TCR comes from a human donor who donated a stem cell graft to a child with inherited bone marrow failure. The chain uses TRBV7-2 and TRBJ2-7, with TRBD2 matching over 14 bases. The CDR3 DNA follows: TGTGCCAGCAGCTTAGGACTAGCGGGGGGGGCTTACGAGCAGTACTTC. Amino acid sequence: CASSLGLAGGAYEQYF.